This TCR beta chain was profiled in a study of blood T cell repertoires in COVID-19. In the study overall: Samples taken during acute and convalescent COVID-19 were collected in the United States, Italy and Spain. The analysed material was cDNA or gDNA that came from T cells, B-cell-depleted T cells, or PBMCs.

Authors' methods: Amplification of reference gene primers was used by the study to estimate nucleated cell counts. Sequenced by immunoSEQ multiplex PCR; TCRdb stores in-frame clones only, minus some. V, J and clone size reflect that table, while D and trimming were determined from the DNA. The table includes approximately 250,000 clones, around 85% detected once. The CDR3 totals 13 residues. Per germline, CDR1 MDHEN and CDR2 SYDVKM. Losses at the gene ends were 2 bases for V and 7 bases for J; bases not matched to a gene: 1. What was sequenced was peripheral blood. The receptor was derived from a woman aged 55-75 years with active or convalescent COVID-19. The chain is built from TRBV28 and TRBJ1-5, with TRBD1 matching 8 bases. CDR3 DNA: TGTGCCAGCAGTTTAGACAGGGGCCAGCCCCAGCATTTT. Residues: CASSLDRGQPQHF. Full variable domain (missing parts from reference TRBV28 and TRBJ1-5): DVKVTQSSRYLVKRTGEKVFLECVQDMDHENMFWYRQDPGLGLRLIYFSYDVKMKEKGDIPEGYSVSREKKERFSLILESASTNQTSMYLCASSLDRGQPQHFGDGTRLSIL.